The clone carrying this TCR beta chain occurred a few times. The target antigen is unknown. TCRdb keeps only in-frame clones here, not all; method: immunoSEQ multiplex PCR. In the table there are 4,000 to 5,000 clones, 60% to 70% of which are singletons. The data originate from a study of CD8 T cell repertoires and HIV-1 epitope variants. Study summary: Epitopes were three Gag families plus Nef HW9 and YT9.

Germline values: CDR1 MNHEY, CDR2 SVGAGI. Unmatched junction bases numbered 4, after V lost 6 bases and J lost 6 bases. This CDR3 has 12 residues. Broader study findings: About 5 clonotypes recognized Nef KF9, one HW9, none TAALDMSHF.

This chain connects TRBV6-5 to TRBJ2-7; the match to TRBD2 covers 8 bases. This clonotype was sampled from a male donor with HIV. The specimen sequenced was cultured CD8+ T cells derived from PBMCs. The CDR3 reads CASSPGGGEQYF. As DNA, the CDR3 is TGTGCCAGCAGCCCGGGGGGGGGCGAGCAGTACTTC.